This T cell receptor (beta chain) came from a study of blood T cells in healthy people across ages. Study summary: With template switching, about one barcoded beta molecule was captured per two T cells.

This clonotype was detected a few times. The antigen is not known. Study observations and caveats: Estimates of total diversity, which came from one million sequenced T cells, were considered to be underestimates.

Next came a second PCR, run for about 7 to 11 cycles, which used a sample-barcoded 5' primer along with a J-beta primer mix. Researchers report that a template-switch adaptor with 12 random nucleotides tagged each cDNA molecule. No fewer than 2.5 million CDR3-containing paired-end reads came from each sample. TCRdb itself ran the 5' RACE reads through MiXCR, one entry per CDR3 protein. The sample holds approximately 1,000,000 distinct CDR3 sequences; more than 40% are singletons and the top ten take about 19%. Input material: blood. The receptor was derived from a woman aged 60-75 years in good health.

CDR3 loop: CAIRGTSDSPKEQFF. The CDR3 DNA reads TGTGCCATCAGAGGGACTAGCGACTCCCCCAAAGAGCAGTTCTTC. The rearrangement joins TRBV10-3 to TRBJ2-1; 10 nucleotides align to TRBD2. This CDR3 spans 15 amino acids. V lost 6 bases, J lost 10 bases, and 12 bases stayed unmatched. Germline lookup yields CDR1 ENHRY and CDR2 SYGVKD.